This passage covers 6 T cell receptor beta chains from one sample sequenced in a study of shared T cell receptors in the human thymus. This table comes from immunoSEQ multiplex PCR, and its TCRdb copy is limited to in-frame clones, with some not included. Altogether some 760,000 clones are present, roughly 88% being singletons, with the ten largest covering about 0.011%. This sample was also put to use in a study of human thymus T cells.

Input material: thymocytes. The receptors stem from a girl less than two years old with a congenital heart defect.

V and J are TRBV9 and TRBJ2-2, with 9 bases matching TRBD2. The ends lost 4 bases at V and 0 bases at J; junction bases unmatched: 4. This CDR3 has 16 amino acids. Germline V CDR1 and CDR2: SGDLS, YYNGEE. The CDR3 region has the DNA TGTGCCAGCAGCCGTAGCGGGGGCACGAACACCGGGGAGCTGTTTTTT. Protein sequence: CASSRSGGTNTGELFF.

This clone was seen only once. The chain uses TRBV9 and TRBJ2-7; TRBD2 matches 14 bases. The germline CDR1 and CDR2 sequences are SGDLS and YYNGEE. This CDR3 has 18 residues. After removal of 4 bases from V and 4 bases from J, the junction contained 13 bases not matched to a gene. CDR3 residues: CASSPGTSGGPGGYEQYF. The CDR3 nucleotides are TGTGCCAGCAGCCCTGGGACTAGCGGGGGCCCTGGGGGTTACGAGCAGTACTTC.

This chain joins TRBV9 and TRBJ1-2; 10 bases fit TRBD1. The CDR3 runs to 18 residues. J lost 4 bases, V lost 3 bases, and 15 bases had no gene match. Germline loops: CDR1 SGDLS, CDR2 YYNGEE. CDR3 sequence: CASSARPGQGYKIYGYTF. The CDR3 DNA sequence: TGTGCCAGCAGCGCTCGACCGGGACAGGGGTACAAAATCTATGGCTACACCTTC.

The V call is TRBV30, the J call TRBJ1-3; D might be TRBD1 (5 bases). The CDR3 is 15 amino acids. The V end was cut by 2 bases, the J end by 1 base, with 12 bases between. Looked up from germline, CDR1 is GTSNPN and CDR2 is SVGIG (reference sequence). The CDR3 nucleotides are TGTGCCTGGAGTCACCGGGGGAGGTCTGGAAACACCATATATTTT. Its protein product is CAWSHRGRSGNTIYF.

This clone was seen only once. The V gene is TRBV15, the J gene TRBJ2-7; D might be TRBD2 (5 bases). Per the germline V gene, CDR1 is LNHNV and CDR2 is YYDKDF (reference sequence). The CDR3 extends over 14 amino acids. Trimming cost V 1 base and J 1 base, with 8 bases left between them. The CDR3 bases are TGTGCCACCAGCAGAGTAGCGAGATCCTACGAGCAGTACTTC. Protein: CATSRVARSYEQYF.

The chain carries TRBV6-6 and TRBJ2-1; 9 bases align to TRBD1. The germline V gene encodes CDR1 MNHNY and CDR2 SVGAGI (reference sequence). CDR3 length equals 15 residues. Unmatched junction bases numbered 14, after V lost 7 bases and J lost 10 bases. CDR3 residues: CASTPSQTGGNEQFF. The DNA of the CDR3 is TGTGCCAGCACCCCTTCTCAGACAGGGGGGAACGAGCAGTTCTTC.